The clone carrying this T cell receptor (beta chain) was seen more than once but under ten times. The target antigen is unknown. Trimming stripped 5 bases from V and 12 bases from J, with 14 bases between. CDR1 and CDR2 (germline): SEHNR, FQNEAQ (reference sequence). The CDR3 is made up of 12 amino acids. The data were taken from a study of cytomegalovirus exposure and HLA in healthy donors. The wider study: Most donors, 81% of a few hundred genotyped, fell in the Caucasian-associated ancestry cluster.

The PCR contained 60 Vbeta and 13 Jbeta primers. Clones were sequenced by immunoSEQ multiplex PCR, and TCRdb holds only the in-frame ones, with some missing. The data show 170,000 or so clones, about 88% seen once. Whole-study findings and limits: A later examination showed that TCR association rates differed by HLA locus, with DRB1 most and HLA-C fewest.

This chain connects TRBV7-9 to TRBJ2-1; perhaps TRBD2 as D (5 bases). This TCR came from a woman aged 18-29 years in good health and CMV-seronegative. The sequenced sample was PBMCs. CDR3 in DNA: TGTGCCAGCAGCCTCGCCCGGACTTCGCAGTTCTTC. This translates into CASSLARTSQFF.